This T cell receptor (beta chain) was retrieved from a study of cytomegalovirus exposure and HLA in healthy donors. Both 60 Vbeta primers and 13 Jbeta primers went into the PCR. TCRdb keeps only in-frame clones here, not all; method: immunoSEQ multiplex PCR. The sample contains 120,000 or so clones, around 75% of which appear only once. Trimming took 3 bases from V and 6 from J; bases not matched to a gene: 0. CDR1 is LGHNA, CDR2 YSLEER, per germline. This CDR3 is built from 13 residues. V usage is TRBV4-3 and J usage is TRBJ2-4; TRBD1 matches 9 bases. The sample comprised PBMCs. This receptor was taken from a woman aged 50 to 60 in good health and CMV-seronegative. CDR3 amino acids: CASSQDRGNIQYF. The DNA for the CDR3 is TGCGCCAGCAGCCAGGACAGGGGAAACATTCAGTACTTC.